This T cell receptor (beta chain) derives from a study of T cells in Graves' hyperthyroidism and ophthalmopathy. Amplification targeted TCR beta CDR3 regions from RNA transcripts. The TCR CDR3 was amplified in a first-round RT-PCR using the HTBI primer set. TCRdb reprocessed the multiplex PCR reads with MiXCR, giving one entry per CDR3 protein. The sample has roughly 530,000 distinct CDR3 sequences, roughly 18% seen once. This sequence originates from a woman between 18 and 30 years old with Graves' ophthalmopathy. Sequenced: blood.

Here the CDR3 reads CASRWDSLFYGYTF. The CDR3 DNA follows: TGTGCCAGCAGATGGGACAGTCTATTCTATGGCTACACCTTC. The chain is built from TRBV6-1 and TRBJ1-2, with TRBD1 matching over 7 bases. V shed 6 bases and J 4 bases; nucleotides not matched to a gene: 8. CDR1 is MNHNS and CDR2 is SASEGT in the germline V gene. CDR3 length equals 14 residues.